The entry that follows covers one T cell receptor (beta chain) sequence. Chemo-refractory metastatic non-small-cell lung cancer patients received focal radiation with ipilimumab CTLA-4 blockade. Clones were sequenced by immunoSEQ multiplex PCR, and TCRdb holds only the in-frame ones, with some missing. This table holds tens of thousands of clones, around 78% found once. This CDR3 is built from 13 residues. V was trimmed by 0 bases and J by 4 bases, leaving 7 bases between them. Germline CDR1 is SGDLS and CDR2 is YYNGEE. The data were obtained in a study of radiotherapy plus CTLA-4 blockade in lung cancer.

This receptor was obtained from a human donor with non-small cell lung cancer who had a partial response to radiotherapy plus ipilimumab. Some clones in this sample may be carry-over from other donors' samples. Material: peripheral blood, obtained from a patient treated with radiotherapy plus ipilimumab. The V call is TRBV9, the J call TRBJ1-2; D uncertain. The DNA of the CDR3 is TGTGCCAGCAGCGTAGTAGAGGGCTATGGCTACACCTTC. It specifies CASSVVEGYGYTF.